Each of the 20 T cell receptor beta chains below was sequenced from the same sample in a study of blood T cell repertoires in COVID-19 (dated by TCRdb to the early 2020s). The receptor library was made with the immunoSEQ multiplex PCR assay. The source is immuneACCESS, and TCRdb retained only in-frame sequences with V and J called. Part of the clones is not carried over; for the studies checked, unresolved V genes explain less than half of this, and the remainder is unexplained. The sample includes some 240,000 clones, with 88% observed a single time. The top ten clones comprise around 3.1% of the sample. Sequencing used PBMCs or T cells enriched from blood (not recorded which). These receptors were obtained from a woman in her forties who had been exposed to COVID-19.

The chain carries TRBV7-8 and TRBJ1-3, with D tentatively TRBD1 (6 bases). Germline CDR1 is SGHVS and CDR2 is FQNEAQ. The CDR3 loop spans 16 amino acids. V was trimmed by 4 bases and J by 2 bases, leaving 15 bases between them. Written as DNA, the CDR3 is TGTGCCAGCAGCTCGGCCAGGGGCGCGACTGGAAACACCATATATTTT. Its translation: CASSSARGATGNTIYF.

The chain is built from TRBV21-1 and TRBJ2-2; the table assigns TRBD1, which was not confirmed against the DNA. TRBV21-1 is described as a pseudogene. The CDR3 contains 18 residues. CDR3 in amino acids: CASSKAGTGGARHRGAVF. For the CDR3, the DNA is TGTGCCAGCAGCAAAGCTGGGACAGGTGGGGCCCGACACCGGGGAGCTGTTTTT.

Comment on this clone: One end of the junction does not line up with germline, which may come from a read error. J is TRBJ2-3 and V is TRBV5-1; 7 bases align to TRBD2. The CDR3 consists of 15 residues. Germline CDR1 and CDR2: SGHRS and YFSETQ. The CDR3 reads CASSPLASGTDTQYF. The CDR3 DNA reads TGTGCCAGCAGCCCCCTAGCTAGCGGTACAGATACGCAGTATTTT.

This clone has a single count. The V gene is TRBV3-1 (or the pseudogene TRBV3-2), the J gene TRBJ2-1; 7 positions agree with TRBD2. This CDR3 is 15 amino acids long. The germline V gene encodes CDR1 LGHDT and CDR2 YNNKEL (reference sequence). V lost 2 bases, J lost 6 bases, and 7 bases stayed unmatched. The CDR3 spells CASSQSGLSRNEQFF. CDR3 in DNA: TGTGCCAGCAGCCAATCGGGACTATCTCGCAATGAGCAGTTCTTC.

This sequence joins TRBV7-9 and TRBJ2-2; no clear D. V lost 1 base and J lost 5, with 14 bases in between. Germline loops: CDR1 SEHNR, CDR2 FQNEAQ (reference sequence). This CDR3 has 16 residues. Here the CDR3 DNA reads TGTGCCAGCAGCTTAGTGTCTTCCCTCCGGACCGGGGAGCTGTTTTTT. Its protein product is CASSLVSSLRTGELFF.

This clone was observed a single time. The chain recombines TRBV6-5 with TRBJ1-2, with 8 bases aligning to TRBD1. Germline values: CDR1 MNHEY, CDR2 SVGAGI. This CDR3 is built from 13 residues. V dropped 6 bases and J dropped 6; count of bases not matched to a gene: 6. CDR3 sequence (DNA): TGTGCCAGCAGACTAGGACAGGGTAATGGCTACACCTTC. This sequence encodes CASRLGQGNGYTF.

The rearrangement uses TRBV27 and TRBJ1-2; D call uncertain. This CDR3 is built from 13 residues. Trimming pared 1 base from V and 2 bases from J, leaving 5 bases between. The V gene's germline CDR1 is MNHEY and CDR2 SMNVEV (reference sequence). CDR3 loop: CASSLWANYGYTF. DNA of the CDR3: TGTGCCAGCAGTTTATGGGCAAACTATGGCTACACCTTC.

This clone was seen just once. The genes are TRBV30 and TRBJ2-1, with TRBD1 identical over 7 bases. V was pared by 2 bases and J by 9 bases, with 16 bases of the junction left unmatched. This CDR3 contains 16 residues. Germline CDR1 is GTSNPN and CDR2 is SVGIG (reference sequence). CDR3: CAWSPLGLQGVGEQFF. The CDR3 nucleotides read TGTGCCTGGAGTCCTCTGGGGCTTCAGGGGGTGGGTGAGCAGTTCTTC.

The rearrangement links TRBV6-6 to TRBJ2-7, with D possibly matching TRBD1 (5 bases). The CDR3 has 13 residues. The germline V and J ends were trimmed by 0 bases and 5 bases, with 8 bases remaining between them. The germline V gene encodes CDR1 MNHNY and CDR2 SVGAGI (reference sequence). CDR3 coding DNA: TGTGCCAGCAGTTACTCCCCCAGGGACGAGCAGTACGTC. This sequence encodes CASSYSPRDEQYV.

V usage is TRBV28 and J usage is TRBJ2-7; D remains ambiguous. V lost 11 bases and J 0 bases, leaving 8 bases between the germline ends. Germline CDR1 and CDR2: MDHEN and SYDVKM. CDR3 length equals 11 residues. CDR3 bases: TGTGCCTCGAGTGGCTCCTACGAGCAGTACGTC. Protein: CASSGSYEQYV.

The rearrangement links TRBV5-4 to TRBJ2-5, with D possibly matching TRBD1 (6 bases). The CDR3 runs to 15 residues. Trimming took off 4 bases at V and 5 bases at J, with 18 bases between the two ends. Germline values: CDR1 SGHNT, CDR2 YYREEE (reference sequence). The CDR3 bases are TGTGCCAGCAGCCCTACAGGGTCTATAGGGGAGACCCAGTACTTC. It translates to CASSPTGSIGETQYF.

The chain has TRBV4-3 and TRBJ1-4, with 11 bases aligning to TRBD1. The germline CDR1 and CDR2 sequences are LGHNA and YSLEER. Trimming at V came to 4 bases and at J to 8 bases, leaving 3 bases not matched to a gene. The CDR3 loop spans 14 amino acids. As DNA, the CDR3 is TGCGCCAGCAGCCGCGGGACAGGGGGGGAAAAACTGTTTTTT. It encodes CASSRGTGGEKLFF.

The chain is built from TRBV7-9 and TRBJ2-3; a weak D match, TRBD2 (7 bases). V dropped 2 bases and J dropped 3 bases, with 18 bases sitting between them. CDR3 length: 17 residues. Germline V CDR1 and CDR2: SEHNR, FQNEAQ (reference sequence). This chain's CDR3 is CASSLPPLGGPTDTQYF. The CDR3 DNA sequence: TGTGCCAGCAGCTTACCCCCTCTCGGGGGGCCGACAGATACGCAGTATTTT.

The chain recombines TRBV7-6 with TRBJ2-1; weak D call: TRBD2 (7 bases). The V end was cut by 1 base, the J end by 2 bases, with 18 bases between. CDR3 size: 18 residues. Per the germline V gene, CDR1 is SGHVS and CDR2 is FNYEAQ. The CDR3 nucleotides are TGTGCCAGCAGCTTAGAGGGGGGGTGGCTAGGCCCCTACAATGAGCAGTTCTTC. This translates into CASSLEGGWLGPYNEQFF.

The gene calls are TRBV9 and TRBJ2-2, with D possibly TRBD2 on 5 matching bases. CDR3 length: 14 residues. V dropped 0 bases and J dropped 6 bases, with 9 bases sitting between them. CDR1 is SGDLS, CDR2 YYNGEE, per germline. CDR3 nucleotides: TGTGCCAGCAGCGTAGCGACTAAAGCCGGGGAGCTGTTTTTT. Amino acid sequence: CASSVATKAGELFF.

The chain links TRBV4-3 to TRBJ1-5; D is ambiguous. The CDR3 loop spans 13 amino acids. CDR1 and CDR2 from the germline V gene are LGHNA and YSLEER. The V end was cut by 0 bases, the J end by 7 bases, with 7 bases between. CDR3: CASSQDPGQPQHF. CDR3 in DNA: TGCGCCAGCAGCCAAGATCCGGGGCAGCCCCAGCATTTT.

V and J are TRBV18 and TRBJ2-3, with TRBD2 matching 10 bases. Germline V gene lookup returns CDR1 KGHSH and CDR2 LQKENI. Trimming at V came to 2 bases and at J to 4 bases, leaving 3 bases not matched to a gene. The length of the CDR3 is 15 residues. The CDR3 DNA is TGTGCCAGCTCACCAGAGCTAGCGGGGGCAGATACGCAGTATTTT. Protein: CASSPELAGADTQYF.

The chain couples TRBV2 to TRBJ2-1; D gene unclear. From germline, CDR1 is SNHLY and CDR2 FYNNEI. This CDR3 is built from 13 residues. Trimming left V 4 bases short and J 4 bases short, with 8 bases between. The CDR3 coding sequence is TGTGCCAGCAGTGGACTTCAGTACAATGAGCAGTTCTTC. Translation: CASSGLQYNEQFF.

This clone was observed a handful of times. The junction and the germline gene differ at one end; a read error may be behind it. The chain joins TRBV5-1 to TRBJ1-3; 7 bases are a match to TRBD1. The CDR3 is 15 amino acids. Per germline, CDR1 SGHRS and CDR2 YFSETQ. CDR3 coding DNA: TGTGCCAGCAGCCGGGACAGTGCCTCAGGAAACACCATATATTTT. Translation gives CASSRDSASGNTIYF.

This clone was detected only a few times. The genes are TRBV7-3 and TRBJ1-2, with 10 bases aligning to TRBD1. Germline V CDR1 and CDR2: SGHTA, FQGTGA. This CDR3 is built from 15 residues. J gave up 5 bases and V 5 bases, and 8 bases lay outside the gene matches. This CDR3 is CASSPTGGSSYGYTF. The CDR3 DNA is TGTGCCAGCAGCCCGACAGGGGGCTCTTCTTATGGCTACACCTTC.